This section outlines one TCR beta chain sequence together with its context. No antigen is known for it. 13 Jbeta primers and 60 Vbeta primers were used for the PCR. Measured with immunoSEQ multiplex PCR; TCRdb has only the in-frame clones, and not every one. This table holds about 35,000 clones, over 90% found once. This specimen comes from a study of cytomegalovirus exposure and HLA in healthy donors. V was pared by 4 bases and J by 1 base, with 12 bases between. The CDR3 consists of 14 residues. In germline, CDR1 is SQVTM, CDR2 ANQGSEA. Findings and caveats of the study: TCR beta sequences reportedly predicted most subjects' HLA-A and HLA-B alleles accurately. Follow-up analysis found HLA locus-dependent TCR association rates, highest for DRB1 and lowest for HLA-C.

The TCR sequence derives from a woman aged 18-30 years in good health and CMV-seronegative. The chain couples TRBV29-1 to TRBJ2-3, with D maybe TRBD2 (6 bases). The source material was PBMCs. The CDR3 DNA follows: TGCAGCGTTGGCGGGGTCCTCCGCACAGATACGCAGTATTTT. Encoded protein: CSVGGVLRTDTQYF.